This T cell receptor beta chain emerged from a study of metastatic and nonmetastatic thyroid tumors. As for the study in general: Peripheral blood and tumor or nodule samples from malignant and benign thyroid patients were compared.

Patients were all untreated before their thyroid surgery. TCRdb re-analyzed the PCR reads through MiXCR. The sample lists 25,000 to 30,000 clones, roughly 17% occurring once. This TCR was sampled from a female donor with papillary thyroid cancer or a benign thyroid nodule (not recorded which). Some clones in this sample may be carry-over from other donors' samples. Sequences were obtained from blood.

CDR3: CAWRKSRGGRNTIYF. CDR3 bases: TGTGCCTGGAGGAAGAGCAGGGGAGGGAGAAACACCATATATTTT. The chain recombines TRBV30 with TRBJ1-3; the D gene is possibly TRBD1 (6 bases). The V and J ends lost 3 bases and 5 bases respectively, with 17 bases between them. Per germline, CDR1 GTSNPN and CDR2 SVGIG (reference sequence). The CDR3 totals 15 residues.